These T cell receptor beta chains were read from a single sample in a study of T-cell memory formation after mild COVID-19. TCRdb re-analysed the 5' RACE reads in MiXCR, keeping a single row per CDR3 protein. This sample carries some 150,000 distinct CDR3 sequences, 15% to 20% of them seen once, and the ten largest clones take 2% to 2.5%. The sample taken for sequencing was PBMCs or a T cell subset sorted from them (not recorded which). These receptors were collected from an adult woman who had mild COVID-19 (a few samples of this study predate the infection). Cell type and time point are not known. Each CDR3 is given with its conserved first and last residue. D genes are given only for firm matches. Clone size is stated in some rows and not others, as once, few, many or a class when expanded.

>TRBJ2-5|.|few|TRBV9
CASSVVGGQGETQYF
TGTGCCAGCAGCGTAGTAGGGGGGCAGGGAGAGACCCAGTACTTC
>TRBJ2-1|TRBD2|few|TRBV7-9
CASSHGLAGYNEQFF
TGTGCCAGCAGCCACGGACTAGCGGGCTACAATGAGCAGTTCTTC
>TRBJ1-1|.|many|TRBV20-1
CSARTAGVNTEAFF
TGCAGTGCTAGGACCGCAGGGGTGAACACTGAAGCTTTCTTT
>TRBJ1-1|.|.|TRBV5-1
CASSGGQPGHTEAFF
TGCGCCAGCAGTGGTGGCCAACCAGGGCATACTGAAGCTTTCTTT
>TRBJ2-7|TRBD1|many|TRBV6-5
CASIGQGAGSYEQYF
TGTGCCAGCATCGGACAGGGGGCAGGTTCCTACGAGCAGTACTTC
>TRBJ2-5|TRBD2|.|TRBV9
CASSVWGGSMETQYF
TGTGCCAGCAGCGTATGGGGGGGGAGTATGGAGACCCAGTACTTC
>TRBJ2-7|.|many|TRBV5-1
CASSLEQPTYEQYF
TGCGCCAGCAGCTTGGAACAGCCCACCTACGAGCAGTACTTC
>TRBJ1-5|TRBD1|.|TRBV12-3/TRBV12-4
CASSTGQLAFSNQPQHF
TGTGCCAGCAGCACGGGACAGCTTGCCTTTAGCAATCAGCCCCAGCATTTT
>TRBJ2-3|.|.|TRBV9
CASSVVRDTQYF
TGTGCCAGCAGCGTAGTGAGGGATACGCAGTATTTT
>TRBJ2-6|.|.|TRBV5-4
CASSLAKAGANVLTF
TGTGCCAGCAGCTTGGCGAAGGCAGGGGCCAACGTCCTGACTTTC
>TRBJ1-1|.|.|TRBV7-2
CASSLGQWGGTEAFF
TGTGCCAGCAGCTTAGGACAGTGGGGCGGCACTGAAGCTTTCTTT
>TRBJ1-1|TRBD1|medium-sized|TRBV5-1
CASSSGDRSPNTEAFF
TGCGCCAGCAGCTCGGGGGACAGGAGCCCGAACACTGAAGCTTTCTTT
>TRBJ2-2|TRBD2|.|TRBV9
CASSAAGVGGELFF
TGTGCCAGCAGTGCAGCGGGAGTCGGCGGGGAGCTGTTTTTT
>TRBJ2-3|.|few|TRBV5-5
CASSLAAARPTDTQYF
TGTGCCAGCAGCTTAGCGGCAGCAAGACCCACAGATACGCAGTATTTT
>TRBJ1-2|.|few|TRBV6-6
CASSNPTANYGYTF
TGTGCCAGCAGTAACCCAACAGCGAACTATGGCTACACCTTC
>TRBJ2-1|TRBD2|few|TRBV12-3/TRBV12-4
CASRPSGAGGINEQFF
TGTGCCAGCAGACCCTCCGGGGCGGGGGGGATAAATGAGCAGTTCTTC
>TRBJ2-7|TRBD2|few|TRBV3-1
CASSNATSGAYEQYF
TGTGCCAGCAGCAATGCCACTAGCGGGGCCTACGAGCAGTACTTC
>TRBJ2-1|.|many|TRBV29-1
CSACESSYNEQFF
TGCAGTGCTTGCGAAAGCTCCTACAATGAGCAGTTCTTC
>TRBJ2-2|TRBD1|once|TRBV5-1
CASSFTGGDTGELFF
TGCGCCAGCAGCTTTACAGGGGGCGACACCGGGGAGCTGTTTTTT
>TRBJ2-7|.|.|TRBV2
CASTGTRNPAEQYF
TGTGCCAGCACGGGGACCCGAAACCCGGCCGAGCAGTACTTC
>TRBJ2-3|.|.|TRBV5-1
CASSLDPGASTDTQYF
TGCGCCAGCAGCTTGGATCCGGGAGCTAGCACAGATACGCAGTATTTT
>TRBJ2-7|.|.|TRBV18
CASSEAREQYF
TGTGCCAGCTCCGAGGCGAGGGAGCAGTACTTC
>TRBJ1-1|.|few|TRBV7-6
CASRVFAVGENTEAFF
TGTGCCAGCAGGGTGTTTGCTGTGGGAGAGAACACTGAAGCTTTCTTT
>TRBJ1-5|TRBD1|few|TRBV20-1
CSAYDRDSNQPQHF
TGCAGTGCTTATGACAGGGATAGCAATCAGCCCCAGCATTTT
>TRBJ2-5|.|few|TRBV18
CASSPPTPLRETQYF
TGTGCCAGCTCACCACCCACACCCCTGAGGGAGACCCAGTACTTC
>TRBJ2-7|TRBD2|many|TRBV10-3
CAIRLAGGPYEQYF
TGTGCCATCAGGTTAGCGGGAGGGCCCTACGAGCAGTACTTC
>TRBJ2-3|.|.|TRBV9
CASSVDLAVDTQYF
TGTGCCAGCAGCGTAGATCTAGCAGTAGATACGCAGTATTTT
>TRBJ1-2|TRBD1|.|TRBV7-2
CASSSQGARGYTF
TGTGCCAGCAGCTCCCAGGGGGCGCGTGGCTACACCTTC
>TRBJ2-1|TRBD2|.|TRBV27
CASSLRLAGVTANEQFF
TGTGCCAGCAGTCTAAGACTAGCGGGAGTGACGGCCAATGAGCAGTTCTTC
>TRBJ2-1|.|.|TRBV5-1
CASSLGAGDINEQFF
TGCGCCAGCAGCTTGGGGGCGGGTGATATCAATGAGCAGTTCTTC
>TRBJ2-1|TRBD1|.|TRBV5-4
CASSFRDRSNEQFF
TGTGCCAGCAGCTTCCGGGACAGGTCCAATGAGCAGTTCTTC
>TRBJ2-3|TRBD2|.|TRBV4-1
CASSYLRGGYTDTQYF
TGCGCCAGCAGCTACCTACGGGGGGGCTACACAGATACGCAGTATTTT
>TRBJ2-7|TRBD2|many|TRBV20-1
CSASALAGASIHEQYF
TGCAGTGCTAGCGCCCTAGCGGGAGCTTCAATCCACGAGCAGTACTTC
>TRBJ1-6|TRBD1|.|TRBV6-5
CASRFGTGHNSPLHF
TGTGCCAGCAGGTTTGGGACAGGGCATAATTCACCCCTCCACTTT
>TRBJ1-1|TRBD1|.|TRBV3-1
CASSPVGQGVRGTEAFF
TGTGCCAGCAGCCCAGTGGGACAGGGGGTCCGAGGGACTGAAGCTTTCTTT
>TRBJ2-4|.|.|TRBV12-3/TRBV12-4
CASSPFPIQYF
TGTGCCAGCAGCCCCTTCCCCATTCAGTACTTC
>TRBJ1-1|.|.|TRBV18
CASSPSTSPNTEAFF
TGTGCCAGCTCACCGAGTACCAGTCCTAACACTGAAGCTTTCTTT
>TRBJ2-5|TRBD1|few|TRBV24-1
CATSDPGTGHGETQYF
TGTGCCACCAGTGACCCCGGGACAGGTCACGGAGAGACCCAGTACTTC
>TRBJ2-7|TRBD1|.|TRBV24-1
CATSEGQGAYEQYF
TGTGCCACCAGTGAGGGACAGGGGGCCTACGAGCAGTACTTC
>TRBJ2-2|.|few|TRBV5-1
CASSLAGDGTGELFF
TGCGCCAGCAGCTTGGCAGGGGACGGAACCGGGGAGCTGTTTTTT
>TRBJ1-2|.|.|TRBV4-1
CASSQAKSYGYTF
TGCGCCAGCAGCCAAGCTAAGAGCTATGGCTACACCTTC